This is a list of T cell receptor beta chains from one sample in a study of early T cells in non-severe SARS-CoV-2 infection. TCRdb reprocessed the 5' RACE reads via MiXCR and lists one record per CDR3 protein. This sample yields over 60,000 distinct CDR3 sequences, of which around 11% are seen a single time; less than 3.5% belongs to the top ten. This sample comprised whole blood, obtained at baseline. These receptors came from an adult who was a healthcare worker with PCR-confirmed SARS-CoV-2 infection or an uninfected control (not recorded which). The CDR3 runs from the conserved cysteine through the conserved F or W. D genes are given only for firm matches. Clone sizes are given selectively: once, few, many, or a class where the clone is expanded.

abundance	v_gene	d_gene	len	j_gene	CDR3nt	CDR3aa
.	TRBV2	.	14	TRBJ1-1	TGTGCCAGCAAGGGGGGCGCGGTTGTCGGCGAAGCTTTCTTT	CASKGGAVVGEAFF
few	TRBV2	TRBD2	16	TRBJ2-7	TGTGCCAGCAGGGGAGGACTAGCGGGCGTAACCTACGAGCAGTACTTC	CASRGGLAGVTYEQYF
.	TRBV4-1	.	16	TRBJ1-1	TGCGCCAGCAGCCAAGTCCCGGGGCTCATTCCCTCTGAAGCTTTCTTT	CASSQVPGLIPSEAFF
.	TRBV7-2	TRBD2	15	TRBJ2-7	TGTGCCAGCAGAGGGCCGCGGGGGAAGGACTACGAGCAGTACTTC	CASRGPRGKDYEQYF
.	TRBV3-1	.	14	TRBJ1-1	TGTGCCAGCAGCCAAGAGGAAGGTCGCACTGAAGCTTTCTTT	CASSQEEGRTEAFF
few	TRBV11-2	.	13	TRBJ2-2	TGTGCCACCAACAGGGGAGGGACCGGGGAGCTGTTTTTT	CATNRGGTGELFF
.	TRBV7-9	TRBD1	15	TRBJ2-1	TGTGCCAGCAGCCCCTTGAGGGGGCTCCACAATGAGCAGTTCTTC	CASSPLRGLHNEQFF
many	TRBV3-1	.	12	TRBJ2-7	TGTGCCAGCAGCGGGGGAGCCTACGAGCAGTACTTC	CASSGGAYEQYF
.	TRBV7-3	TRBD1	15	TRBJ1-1	TGTGCCAGCAGCCCAACAGGGGGGAGGGACACTGAAGCTTTCTTT	CASSPTGGRDTEAFF
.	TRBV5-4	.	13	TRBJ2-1	TGTGCCAGCAGCTTGGTTGACGACAATGAGCAGTTCTTC	CASSLVDDNEQFF
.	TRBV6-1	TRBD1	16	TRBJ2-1	TGTGCCAGCAGTCCCTTCACAGGGGGCTCCTACAATGAGCAGTTCTTC	CASSPFTGGSYNEQFF
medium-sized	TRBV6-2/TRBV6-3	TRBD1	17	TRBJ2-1	TGTGCCAGCAGCCCAATCTGGGACAGGGGGATTAACAATGAGCAGTTCTTC	CASSPIWDRGINNEQFF
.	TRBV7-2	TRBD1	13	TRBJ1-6	TGTGCCAGCGGGACGGCGGACAGGGGAACCCTCCACTTT	CASGTADRGTLHF
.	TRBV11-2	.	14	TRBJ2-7	TGTGCCAGCAGCTTGGGTCCTCCGGCCTACGAGCAGTACTTC	CASSLGPPAYEQYF
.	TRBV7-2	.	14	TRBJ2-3	TGTGCCAGCAGCGCTGGGGACGGCACAGATACGCAGTATTTT	CASSAGDGTDTQYF
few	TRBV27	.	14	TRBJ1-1	TGTGCCAGCAGTGCCCAACAGGGATGGACTGAAGCTTTCTTT	CASSAQQGWTEAFF
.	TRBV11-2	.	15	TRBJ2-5	TGTGCCAGCAGCTTAGCGGGGGCTCCCGGAGGGACCCAGTACTTC	CASSLAGAPGGTQYF
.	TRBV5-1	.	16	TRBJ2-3	TGCGCCAGCAGCGTGGATCGTTTGGTTCTCACAGATACGCAGTATTTT	CASSVDRLVLTDTQYF
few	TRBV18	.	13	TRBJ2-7	TGTGCCAGCTCACCACCGGATTCCTACGAGCAGTACTTC	CASSPPDSYEQYF
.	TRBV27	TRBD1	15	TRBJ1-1	TGTGCCAGCAGTTTTGGAGGACAGGGTACTCCTGAAGCTTTCTTT	CASSFGGQGTPEAFF
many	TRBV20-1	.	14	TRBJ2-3	TGCAGTGCCCCCCGGGAGGGGGCGGGGGATACGCAGTATTTT	CSAPREGAGDTQYF
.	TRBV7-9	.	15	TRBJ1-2	TGTGCCAGCAGCTTAGCGGGACAACCCGGGTTGGGCTACACCTTC	CASSLAGQPGLGYTF
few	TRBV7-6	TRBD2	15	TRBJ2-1	TGTGCCAGCAGCTCGCCCGGGACTACCTACAATGAGCAGTTCTTC	CASSSPGTTYNEQFF
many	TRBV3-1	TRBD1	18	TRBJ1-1	TGTGCCAGCAGCCGGTGGGACAGGCGAGGCTCTATGAACACTGAAGCTTTCTTT	CASSRWDRRGSMNTEAFF
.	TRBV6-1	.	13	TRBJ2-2	TGTGCCAGCAGGACTTTGAACACCGGGGAGCTGTTTTTT	CASRTLNTGELFF
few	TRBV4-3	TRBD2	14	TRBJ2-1	TGCGCCAGCAGCCCAAGCCCGGGAGGTTCTGAGCAGTTCTTC	CASSPSPGGSEQFF
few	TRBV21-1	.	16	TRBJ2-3	TGTGCCAGCAGCTTAAATACTAGCGGGGGCCTAGATACGCAGTATTTT	CASSLNTSGGLDTQYF
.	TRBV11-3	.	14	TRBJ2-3	TGTGCCAGCAGCTTAGCCGGGGCTGGAGATACGCAGTATTTT	CASSLAGAGDTQYF
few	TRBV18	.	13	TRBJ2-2	TGTGCCAGCTCACCGGGGAGACAGCTGGAGCTGTTTTTT	CASSPGRQLELFF
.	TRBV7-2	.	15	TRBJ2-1	TGTGCCAGCAGCTTAAGGCCAGGGCACCTCAATGAGCAGTTCTTC	CASSLRPGHLNEQFF
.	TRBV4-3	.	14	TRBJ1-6	TGCGCCAGCAGCCAAGTCCCAGACACGGGATACCTCCACTTT	CASSQVPDTGYLHF
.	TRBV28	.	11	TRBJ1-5	TGTGCCAGCAGTGATATTCAGCCCCAGCATTTT	CASSDIQPQHF
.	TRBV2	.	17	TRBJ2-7	TGTGCCAGCAGTGAAAATCAGGGGGGCTATACCTCCTACGAGCAGTACTTC	CASSENQGGYTSYEQYF
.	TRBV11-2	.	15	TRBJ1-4	TGTGCCAGCAGCGACAAGGGACGGAGTAATGAAAAACTGTTTTTT	CASSDKGRSNEKLFF
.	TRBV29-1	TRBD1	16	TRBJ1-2	TGCAGCGTTGAAGCCCAGGCAGACAGGGGCCGGCGCGGCTACACCTTC	CSVEAQADRGRRGYTF
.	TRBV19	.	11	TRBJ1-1	TGTGCCAGTAGTATTCGGCAGGGTGCTTTCTTT	CASSIRQGAFF
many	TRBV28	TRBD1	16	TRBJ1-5	TGTGCCAGCAGTTTTTCCCTTGACAGGGATAATCAGCCCCAGCATTTT	CASSFSLDRDNQPQHF
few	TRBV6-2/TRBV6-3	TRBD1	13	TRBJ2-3	TGTGCCAGCAGAGGACAGGGATCAGATACGCAGTATTTT	CASRGQGSDTQYF
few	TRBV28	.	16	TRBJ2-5	TGTGCCAGCAGCCCTCCAAGGGCCGGCGGGTTAAAGACCCAGTACTTC	CASSPPRAGGLKTQYF
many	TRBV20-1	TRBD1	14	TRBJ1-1	TGCAGTGCTAGAGCTGGGACAGGGGTGACTGAAGCTTTCTTT	CSARAGTGVTEAFF
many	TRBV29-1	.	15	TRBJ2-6	TGCAGCGTGGTACAGGGAAGACCTGGGGCCAACGTCCTGACTTTC	CSVVQGRPGANVLTF
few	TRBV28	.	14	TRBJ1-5	TGTGCCAGCAGCAGCCCCTGGGCCAATCAGCCCCAGCATTTT	CASSSPWANQPQHF
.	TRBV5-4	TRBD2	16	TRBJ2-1	TGTGCCAGCAGCTTGGCGGGACTAGCGGGGTACAATGAGCAGTTCTTC	CASSLAGLAGYNEQFF
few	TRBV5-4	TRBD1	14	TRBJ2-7	TGTGCCAGCACCTCTTGGGACAGATCCTACGAGCAGTACTTC	CASTSWDRSYEQYF
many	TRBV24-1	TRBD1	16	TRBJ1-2	TGTGCCACCAGTGCGAGCGGGACAGCTTCATTCTATGGCTACACCTTC	CATSASGTASFYGYTF
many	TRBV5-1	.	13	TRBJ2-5	TGCGCCAGCACCCTGGACAGAAAAGAGACCCAGTACTTC	CASTLDRKETQYF
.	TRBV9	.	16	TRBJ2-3	TGTGCCGGCAGCTTAAGAGGAGACGGGGCAACAGATACGCAGTATTTT	CAGSLRGDGATDTQYF
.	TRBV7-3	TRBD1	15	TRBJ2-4	TGTGCCAGCAGCTCCGGTGGGACAGCGCAAAACATTCAGTACTTC	CASSSGGTAQNIQYF
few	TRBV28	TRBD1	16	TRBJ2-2	TGTGCCAGCAGTTTATGGCAGGGACAGTCCAACGGGGAGCTGTTTTTT	CASSLWQGQSNGELFF
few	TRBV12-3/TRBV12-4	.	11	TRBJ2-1	TGTGCCGAATCCCGGGGTAATGAGCAGTTCTTC	CAESRGNEQFF
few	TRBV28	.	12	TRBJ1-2	TGTGCCACCGAACGTCTAATCTATGGCTACACCTTC	CATERLIYGYTF
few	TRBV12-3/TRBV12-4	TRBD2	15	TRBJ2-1	TGTGCCAGCAGTCTTCGGGGGGAATTCTACAATGAGCAGTTCTTC	CASSLRGEFYNEQFF